This paragraph reports one TCR beta chain. The CDR3 extends over 14 amino acids. V lost 5 bases, J lost 6 bases, and 13 bases lay in between. In germline, CDR1 is SEHNR, CDR2 FQNEAQ (reference sequence). The data are from a study of blood T cell repertoires in COVID-19. Across the whole study: Sites across the United States, Italy and Spain contributed samples from acute and convalescent COVID-19.

Assignment of participants to cohorts was predicated upon participant-reported clinical history. Recovered Cohort 3 donors showed two negative PCRs, clearance, or symptom resolution. In the original workflow: Reference gene primers were amplified, and this amplification served to estimate nucleated cell counts. Sequenced by immunoSEQ multiplex PCR; TCRdb stores in-frame clones only, minus some. From that table come the V and J calls and clone size; the DNA was used to work out D and trimming. The sample has roughly 310,000 clones; 90% are singletons. Sequencing input: PBMCs or T cells enriched from blood (not recorded which). The clonotype originates from a man aged 60-69 years who had recovered from COVID-19. The chain has TRBV7-9 and TRBJ1-4; D is unclear. CDR3 sequence reads: CASSPLPQDEKLFF. CDR3 coding DNA: TGTGCCAGCAGCCCCCTGCCACAAGATGAAAAACTGTTTTTT.